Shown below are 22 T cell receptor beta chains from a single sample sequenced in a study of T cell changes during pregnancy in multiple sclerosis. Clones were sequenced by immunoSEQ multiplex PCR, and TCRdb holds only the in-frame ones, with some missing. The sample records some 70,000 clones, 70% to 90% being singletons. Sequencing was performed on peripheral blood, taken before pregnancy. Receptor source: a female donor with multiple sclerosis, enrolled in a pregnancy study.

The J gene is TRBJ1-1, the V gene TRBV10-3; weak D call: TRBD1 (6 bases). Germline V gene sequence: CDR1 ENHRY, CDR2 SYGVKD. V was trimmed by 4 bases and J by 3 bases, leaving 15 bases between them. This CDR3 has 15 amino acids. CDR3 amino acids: CAISGWGGADTEAFF. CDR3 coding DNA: TGTGCCATCAGTGGCTGGGGGGGGGCGGACACTGAAGCTTTCTTT.

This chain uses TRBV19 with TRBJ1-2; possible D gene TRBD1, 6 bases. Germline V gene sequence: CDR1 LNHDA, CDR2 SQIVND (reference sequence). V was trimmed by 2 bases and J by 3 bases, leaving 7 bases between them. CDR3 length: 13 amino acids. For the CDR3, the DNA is TGTGCCAGTAGTATACGACAGGACTATGGCTACACCTTC. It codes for CASSIRQDYGYTF.

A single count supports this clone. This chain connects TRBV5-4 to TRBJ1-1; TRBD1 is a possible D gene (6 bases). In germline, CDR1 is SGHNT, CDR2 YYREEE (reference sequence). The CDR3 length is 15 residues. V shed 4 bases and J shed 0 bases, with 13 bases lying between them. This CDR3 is CASSPGQLVNTEAFF. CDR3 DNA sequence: TGTGCCAGCAGCCCAGGACAGCTCGTGAACACTGAAGCTTTCTTT.

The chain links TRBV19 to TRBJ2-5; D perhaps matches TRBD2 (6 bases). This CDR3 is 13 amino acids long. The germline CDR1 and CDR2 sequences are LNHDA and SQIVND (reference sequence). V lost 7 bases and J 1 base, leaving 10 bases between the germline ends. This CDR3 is CASKASAQETQYF. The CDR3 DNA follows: TGTGCCAGTAAGGCTAGCGCCCAAGAGACCCAGTACTTC.

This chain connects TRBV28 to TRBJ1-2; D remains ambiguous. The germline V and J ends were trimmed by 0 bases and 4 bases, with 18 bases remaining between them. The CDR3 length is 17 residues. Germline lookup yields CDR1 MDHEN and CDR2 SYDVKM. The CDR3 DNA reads TGTGCCAGCAGTTTATGGGAGGCAGGATCCCCTGGCTATGGCTACACCTTC. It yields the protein CASSLWEAGSPGYGYTF.

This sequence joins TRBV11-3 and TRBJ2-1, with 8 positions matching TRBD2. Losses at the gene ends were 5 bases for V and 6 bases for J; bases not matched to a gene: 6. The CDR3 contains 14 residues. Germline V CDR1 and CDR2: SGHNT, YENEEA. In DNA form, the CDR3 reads TGTGCCAGCAGCGCGGGGGGAGTAGTCAATGAGCAGTTCTTC. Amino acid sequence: CASSAGGVVNEQFF.

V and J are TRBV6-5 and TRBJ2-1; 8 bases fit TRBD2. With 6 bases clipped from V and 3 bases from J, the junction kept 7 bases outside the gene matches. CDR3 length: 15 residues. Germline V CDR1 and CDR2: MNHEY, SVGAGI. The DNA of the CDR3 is TGTGCCAGCAGGGTGGGACTAGACCGCTACAATGAGCAGTTCTTC. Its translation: CASRVGLDRYNEQFF.

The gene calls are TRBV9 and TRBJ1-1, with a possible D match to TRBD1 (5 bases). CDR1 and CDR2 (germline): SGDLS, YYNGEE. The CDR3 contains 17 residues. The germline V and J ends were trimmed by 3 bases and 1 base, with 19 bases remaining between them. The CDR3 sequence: CASSAYFPGLGNTEAFF. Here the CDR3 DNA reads TGTGCCAGCAGCGCCTATTTTCCAGGGCTGGGGAACACTGAAGCTTTCTTT.

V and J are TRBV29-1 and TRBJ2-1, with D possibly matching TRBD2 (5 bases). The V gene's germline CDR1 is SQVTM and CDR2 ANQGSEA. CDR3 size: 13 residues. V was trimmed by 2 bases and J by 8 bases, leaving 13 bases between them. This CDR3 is CSVEPAERDEQFF. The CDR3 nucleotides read TGCAGCGTTGAACCGGCTGAGAGGGATGAGCAGTTCTTC.

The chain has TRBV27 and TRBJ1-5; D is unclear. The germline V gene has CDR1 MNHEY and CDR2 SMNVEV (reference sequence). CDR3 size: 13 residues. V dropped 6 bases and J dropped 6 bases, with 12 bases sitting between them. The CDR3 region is CASSTSPFQPQHF. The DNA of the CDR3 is TGTGCCAGCAGCACTTCCCCATTTCAGCCCCAGCATTTT.

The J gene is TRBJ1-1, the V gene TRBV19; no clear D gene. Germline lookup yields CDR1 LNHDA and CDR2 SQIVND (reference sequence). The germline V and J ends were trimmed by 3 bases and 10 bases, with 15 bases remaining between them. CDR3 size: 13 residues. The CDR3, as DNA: TGTGCCAGTAGTATTTCCGGGTTCGAAGGAGCTTTCTTT. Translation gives CASSISGFEGAFF.

CDR3 DNA: TGTGCCAGCAGTTTGAACGGGGATCAGCCCCAGCATTTT. Translation gives CASSLNGDQPQHF. The chain links TRBV27 to TRBJ1-5; the D is unclear. CDR3 size: 13 residues. V was trimmed by 3 bases and J by 5 bases, leaving 8 bases between them. Germline loops: CDR1 MNHEY, CDR2 SMNVEV (reference sequence).

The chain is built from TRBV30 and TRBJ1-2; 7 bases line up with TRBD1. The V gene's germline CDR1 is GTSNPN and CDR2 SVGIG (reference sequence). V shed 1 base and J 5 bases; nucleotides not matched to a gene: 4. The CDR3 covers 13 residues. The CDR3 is CAWSGGTVYGYTF. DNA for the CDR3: TGTGCCTGGAGTGGGGGGACAGTATATGGCTACACCTTC.

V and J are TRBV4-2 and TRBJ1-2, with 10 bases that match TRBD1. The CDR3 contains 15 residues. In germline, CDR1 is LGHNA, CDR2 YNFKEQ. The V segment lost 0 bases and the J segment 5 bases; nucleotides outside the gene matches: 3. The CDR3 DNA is TGTGCCAGCAGCCAAGATCCGGGACAGGGGTATGGCTACACCTTC. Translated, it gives CASSQDPGQGYGYTF.

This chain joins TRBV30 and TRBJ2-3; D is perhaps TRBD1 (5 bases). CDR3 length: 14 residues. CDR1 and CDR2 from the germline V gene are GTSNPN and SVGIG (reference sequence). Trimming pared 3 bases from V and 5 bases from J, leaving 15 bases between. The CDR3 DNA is TGTGCCTGGAGCCGGGCTCAGGGCCTAGATACGCAGTATTTT. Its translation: CAWSRAQGLDTQYF.

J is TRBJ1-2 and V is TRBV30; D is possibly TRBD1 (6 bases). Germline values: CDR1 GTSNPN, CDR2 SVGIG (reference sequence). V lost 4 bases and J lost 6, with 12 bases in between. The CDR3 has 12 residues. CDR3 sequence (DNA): TGTGCCTGGACTTACCGGGACAATGGCTACACCTTC. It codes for CAWTYRDNGYTF.

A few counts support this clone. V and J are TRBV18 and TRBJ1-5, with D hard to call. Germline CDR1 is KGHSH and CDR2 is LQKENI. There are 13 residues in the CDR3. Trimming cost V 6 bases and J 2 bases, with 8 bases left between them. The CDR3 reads CASSLTGNQPQHF. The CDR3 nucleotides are TGTGCCAGCTCCCTAACAGGCAATCAGCCCCAGCATTTT.

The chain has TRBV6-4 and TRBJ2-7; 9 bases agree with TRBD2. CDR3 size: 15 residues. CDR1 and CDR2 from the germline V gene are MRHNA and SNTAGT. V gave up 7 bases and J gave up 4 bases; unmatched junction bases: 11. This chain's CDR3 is CASTPGAGGHYEQYF. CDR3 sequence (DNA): TGTGCCAGCACCCCGGGGGCGGGAGGGCATTACGAGCAGTACTTC.

The CDR3, as DNA: TGTGCCAGTAGTCTGGGACAGGGCCTAAATCAGCCCCAGCATTTT. It codes for CASSLGQGLNQPQHF. V gene TRBV19 combines with J gene TRBJ1-5; TRBD1 matches 9 bases. Germline assignment: CDR1 LNHDA and CDR2 SQIVND (reference sequence). CDR3 length: 15 residues. V shed 5 bases, J shed 4 bases, and the junction held 6 bases outside the gene matches. The full variable domain, with the rest looked up from reference TRBV19 and TRBJ1-5, is DGGITQSPKYLFRKEGQNVTLSCEQNLNHDAMYWYRQDPGQGLRLIYYSQIVNDFQKGDIAEGYSVSREKKESFPLTVTSAQKNPTAFYLCASSLGQGLNQPQHFGDGTRLSIL.

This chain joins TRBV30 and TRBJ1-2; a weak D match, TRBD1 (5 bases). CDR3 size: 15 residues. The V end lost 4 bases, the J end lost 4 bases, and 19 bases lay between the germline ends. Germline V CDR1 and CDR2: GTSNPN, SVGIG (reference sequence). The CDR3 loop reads CAWTPAWGSSYGYTF. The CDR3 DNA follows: TGTGCCTGGACGCCGGCCTGGGGCTCCAGCTATGGCTACACCTTC.

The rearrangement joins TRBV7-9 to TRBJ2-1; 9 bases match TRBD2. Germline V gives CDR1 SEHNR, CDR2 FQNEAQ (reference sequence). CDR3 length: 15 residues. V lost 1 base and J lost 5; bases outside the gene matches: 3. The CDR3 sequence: CASSLEAGGNNEQFF. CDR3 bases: TGTGCCAGCAGCTTAGAAGCGGGGGGTAACAATGAGCAGTTCTTC. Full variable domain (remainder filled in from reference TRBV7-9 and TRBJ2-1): DTGVSQNPRHKITKRGQNVTFRCDPISEHNRLYWYRQTLGQGPEFLTYFQNEAQLEKSRLLSDRFSAERPKGSFSTLEIQRTEQGDSAMYLCASSLEAGGNNEQFFGPGTRLTVL.

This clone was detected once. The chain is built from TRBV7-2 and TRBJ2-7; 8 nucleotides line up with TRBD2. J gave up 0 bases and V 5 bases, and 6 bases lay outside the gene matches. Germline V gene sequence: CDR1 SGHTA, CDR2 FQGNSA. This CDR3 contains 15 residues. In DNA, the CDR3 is TGTGCCAGCAGCGCCTGGGGGACTAGCTCCTACGAGCAGTACTTC. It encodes CASSAWGTSSYEQYF.